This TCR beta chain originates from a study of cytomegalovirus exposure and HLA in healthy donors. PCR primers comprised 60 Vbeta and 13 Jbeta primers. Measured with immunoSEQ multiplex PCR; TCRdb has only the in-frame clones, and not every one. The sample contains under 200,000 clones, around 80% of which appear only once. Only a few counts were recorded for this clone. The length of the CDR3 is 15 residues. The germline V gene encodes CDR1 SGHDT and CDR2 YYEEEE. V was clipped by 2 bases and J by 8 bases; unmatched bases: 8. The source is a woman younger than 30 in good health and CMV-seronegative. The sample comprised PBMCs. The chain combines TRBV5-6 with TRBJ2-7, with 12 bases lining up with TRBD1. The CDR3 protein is CASSLTGTGGEKQYF. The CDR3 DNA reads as TGTGCCAGCAGCTTAACCGGGACAGGGGGCGAGAAGCAGTACTTC.